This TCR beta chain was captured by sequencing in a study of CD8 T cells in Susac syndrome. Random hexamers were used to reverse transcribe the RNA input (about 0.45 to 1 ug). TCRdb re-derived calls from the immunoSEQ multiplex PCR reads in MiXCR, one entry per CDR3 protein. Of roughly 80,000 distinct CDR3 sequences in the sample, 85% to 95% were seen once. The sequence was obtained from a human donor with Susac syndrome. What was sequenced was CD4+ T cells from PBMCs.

CDR3 region: CASSPDREYNEQFF. CDR3 in DNA: TGTGCCAGCAGCCCCGACAGGGAATACAATGAGCAGTTCTTC. The chain combines TRBV7-3 with TRBJ2-1, with TRBD1 identical over 7 bases. This CDR3 region has 14 residues. From germline, CDR1 is SGHTA and CDR2 FQGTGA. The V and J ends lost 5 bases and 4 bases, in that order; junction bases with no gene match: 5.